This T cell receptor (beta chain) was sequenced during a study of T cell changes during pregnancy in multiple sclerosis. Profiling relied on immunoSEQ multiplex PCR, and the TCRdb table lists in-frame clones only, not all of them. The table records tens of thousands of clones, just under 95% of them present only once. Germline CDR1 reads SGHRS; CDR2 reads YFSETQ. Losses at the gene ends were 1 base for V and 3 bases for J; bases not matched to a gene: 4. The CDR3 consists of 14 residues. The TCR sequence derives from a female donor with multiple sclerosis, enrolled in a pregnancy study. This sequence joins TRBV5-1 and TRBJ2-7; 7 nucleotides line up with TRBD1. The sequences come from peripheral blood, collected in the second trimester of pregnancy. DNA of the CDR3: TGCGCCAGCAGCTTGAAACAGGGGTTCTACGAGCAGTACTTC. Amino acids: CASSLKQGFYEQYF.